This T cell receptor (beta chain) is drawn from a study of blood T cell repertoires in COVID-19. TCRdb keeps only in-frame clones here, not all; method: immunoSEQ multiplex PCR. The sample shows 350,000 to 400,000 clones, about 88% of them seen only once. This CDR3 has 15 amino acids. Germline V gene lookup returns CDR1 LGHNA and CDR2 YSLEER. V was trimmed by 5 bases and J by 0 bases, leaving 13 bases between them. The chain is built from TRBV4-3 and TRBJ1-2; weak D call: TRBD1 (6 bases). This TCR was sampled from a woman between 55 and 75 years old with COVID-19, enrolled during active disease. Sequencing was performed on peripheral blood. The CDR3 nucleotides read TGCGCCAGCAGCTCCCGGACAGTTTCTAACTATGGCTACACCTTC. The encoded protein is CASSSRTVSNYGYTF.